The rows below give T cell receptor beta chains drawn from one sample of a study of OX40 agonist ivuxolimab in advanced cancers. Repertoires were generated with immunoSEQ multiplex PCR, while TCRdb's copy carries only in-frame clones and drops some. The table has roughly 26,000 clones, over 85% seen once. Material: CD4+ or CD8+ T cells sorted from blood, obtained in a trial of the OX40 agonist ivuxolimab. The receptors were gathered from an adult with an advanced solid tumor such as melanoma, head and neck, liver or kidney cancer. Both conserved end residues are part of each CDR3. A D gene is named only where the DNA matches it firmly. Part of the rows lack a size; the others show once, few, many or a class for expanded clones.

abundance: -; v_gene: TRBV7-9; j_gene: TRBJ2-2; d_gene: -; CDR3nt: TGTGCCAGCACCACCGGGGAGCTGTTTTTT; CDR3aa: CASTTGELFF
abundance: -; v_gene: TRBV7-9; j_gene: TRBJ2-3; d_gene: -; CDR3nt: TGTGCCAGCAGCCCCCCCGGGACCCCTGTTAGAGATACGCAGTATTTT; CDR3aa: CASSPPGTPVRDTQYF
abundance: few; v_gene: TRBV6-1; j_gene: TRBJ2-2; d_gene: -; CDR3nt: TGTGCCAGCAGGAGGACAGGCGGAGGGGCCGGGGAGCTGTTTTTT; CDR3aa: CASRRTGGGAGELFF
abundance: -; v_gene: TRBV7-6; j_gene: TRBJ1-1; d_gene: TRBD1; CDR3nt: TGTGCCAGCAGCCCCAGACAGGGGGCGGTCACTGAAGCTTTCTTT; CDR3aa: CASSPRQGAVTEAFF
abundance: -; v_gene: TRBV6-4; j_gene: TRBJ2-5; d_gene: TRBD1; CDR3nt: TGTGCCAGCACAGGGGGCGCGGAGACCCAGTACTTC; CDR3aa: CASTGGAETQYF
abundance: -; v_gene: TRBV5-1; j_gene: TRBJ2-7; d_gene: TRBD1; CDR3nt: TGCGCCAGCAGCCCCTCGACAGGGAGAACCTACGAGCAGTACTTC; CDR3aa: CASSPSTGRTYEQYF
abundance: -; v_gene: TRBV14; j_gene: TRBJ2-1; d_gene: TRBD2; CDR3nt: TGTGCCAGCAGCCTAACTAGCGGGGAGACCAATGAGCAGTTCTTC; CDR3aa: CASSLTSGETNEQFF
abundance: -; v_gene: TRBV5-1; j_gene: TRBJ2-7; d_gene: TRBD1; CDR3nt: TGCGCCAGCAGCCCGGGACAGCTGGGCTACGAGCAGTACTTC; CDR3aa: CASSPGQLGYEQYF
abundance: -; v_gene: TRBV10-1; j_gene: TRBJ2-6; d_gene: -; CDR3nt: TGCGCCAGCAGTGAGTCGATTGGGACTGGGGCCAACGTCCTGACTTTC; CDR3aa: CASSESIGTGANVLTF
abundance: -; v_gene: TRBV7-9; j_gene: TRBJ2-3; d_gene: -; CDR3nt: TGTGCCAGCAGCCGGTTGGGACTCTTGGGAACAGATACGCAGTATTTT; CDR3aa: CASSRLGLLGTDTQYF
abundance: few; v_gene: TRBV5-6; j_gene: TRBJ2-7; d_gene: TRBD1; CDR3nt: TGTGCCAGCAGCATGGGACAGGGGTGGGGCACCTACGAGCAGTACTTC; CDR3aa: CASSMGQGWGTYEQYF
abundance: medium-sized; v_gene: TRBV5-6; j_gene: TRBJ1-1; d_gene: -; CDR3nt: TGTGCCAGCAGCTCCGATACGAACACTGAAGCTTTCTTT; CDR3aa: CASSSDTNTEAFF
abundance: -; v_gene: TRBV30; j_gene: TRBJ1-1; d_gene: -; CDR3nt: TGTGCCTGGGGAGGGACTATGAACACTGAAGCTTTCTTT; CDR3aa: CAWGGTMNTEAFF
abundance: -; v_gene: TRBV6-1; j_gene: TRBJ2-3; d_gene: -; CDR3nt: TGTGCCAGCAGTGACGGTTTGGACACCATCTCAGATACGCAGTATTTT; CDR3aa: CASSDGLDTISDTQYF
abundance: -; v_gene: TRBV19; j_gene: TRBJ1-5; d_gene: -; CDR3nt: TGTGCCAGTACCCCGAGGCCCCTGGGCAATCAGCCCCAGCATTTT; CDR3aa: CASTPRPLGNQPQHF
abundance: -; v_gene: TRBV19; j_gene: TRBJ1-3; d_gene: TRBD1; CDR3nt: TGTGCCAGTAAACAGGGGGCTGGCACCATATATTTT; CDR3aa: CASKQGAGTIYF
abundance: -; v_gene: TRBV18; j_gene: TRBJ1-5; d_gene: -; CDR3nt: TGTGCCAGCTCACCCGGACCGTATGATCAGCCCCAGCATTTT; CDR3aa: CASSPGPYDQPQHF
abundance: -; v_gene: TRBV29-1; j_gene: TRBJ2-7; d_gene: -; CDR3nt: TGCAGCGTTGAAATGGGGTACGAGCAGTACTTC; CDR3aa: CSVEMGYEQYF
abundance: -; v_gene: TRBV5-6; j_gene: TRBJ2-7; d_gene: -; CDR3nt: TGTGCCAGCAGCCCCGGGTCCCCCTACGAGCAGTACTTC; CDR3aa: CASSPGSPYEQYF
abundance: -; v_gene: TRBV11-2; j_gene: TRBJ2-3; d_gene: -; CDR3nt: TGTGCCAGCAGCCCGGGGGGCGGGACCCTCACAGATACGCAGTATTTT; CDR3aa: CASSPGGGTLTDTQYF
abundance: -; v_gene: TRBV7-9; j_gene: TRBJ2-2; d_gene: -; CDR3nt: TGTGCCAGCAGCTGGGGCACCGGGGAGCTGTTTTTT; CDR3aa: CASSWGTGELFF
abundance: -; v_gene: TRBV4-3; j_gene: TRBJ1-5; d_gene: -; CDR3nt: TGCGCCAGCAGCCAACAAAGACAGAGCAATCAGCCCCAGCATTTT; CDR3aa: CASSQQRQSNQPQHF
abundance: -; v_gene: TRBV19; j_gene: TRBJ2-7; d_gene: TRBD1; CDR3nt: TGTGCCAGTAGTGTCACCGCCGCGGGACAGGGTTTGAAGGGTTACGAGCAGTACTTC; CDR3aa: CASSVTAAGQGLKGYEQYF
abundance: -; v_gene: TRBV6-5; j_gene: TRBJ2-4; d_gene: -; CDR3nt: TGTGCCAGCAGTTACGACGGTTTGAATCAGTACTTC; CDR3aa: CASSYDGLNQYF
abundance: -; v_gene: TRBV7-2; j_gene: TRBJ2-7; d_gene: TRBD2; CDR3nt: TGTGCCAGCAGCTTCCCCGGGGGGTTAGGCGAGCAGTACTTC; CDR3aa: CASSFPGGLGEQYF
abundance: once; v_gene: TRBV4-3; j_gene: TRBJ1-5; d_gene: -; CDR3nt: TGCGCCAGCAGCCCAGGGAATAGCAATCAGCCCCAGCATTTT; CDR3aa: CASSPGNSNQPQHF
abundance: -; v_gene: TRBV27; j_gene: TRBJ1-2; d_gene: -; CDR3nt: TGTGCCAGCAGTCCAGACAGAGCTAACTATGGCTACACCTTC; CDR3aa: CASSPDRANYGYTF
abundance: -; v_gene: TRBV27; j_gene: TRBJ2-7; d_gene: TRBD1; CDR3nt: TGTGCCAGCAGAAGGACAGGGTGGGGCTACGAGCAGTACTTC; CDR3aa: CASRRTGWGYEQYF
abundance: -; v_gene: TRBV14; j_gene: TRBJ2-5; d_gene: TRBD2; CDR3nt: TGTGCCAGCAGCCAAGAGACTAGCGGGAGACAGACCCAGTACTTC; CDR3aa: CASSQETSGRQTQYF
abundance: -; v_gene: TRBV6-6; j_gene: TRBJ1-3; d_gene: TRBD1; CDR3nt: TGTGCCAGCAGTTACGCTACAGGGGACACCATATATTTT; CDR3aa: CASSYATGDTIYF
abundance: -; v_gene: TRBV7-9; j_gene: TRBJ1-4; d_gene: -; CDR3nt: TGTGCCAGCAGCCCAGACATAAGTAATGAAAAACTGTTTTTT; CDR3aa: CASSPDISNEKLFF
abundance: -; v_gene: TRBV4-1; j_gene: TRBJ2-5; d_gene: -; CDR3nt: TGCGCCAGCAGCCAAACTGCTTTGGGTGAAGAGACCCAGTACTTC; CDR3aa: CASSQTALGEETQYF
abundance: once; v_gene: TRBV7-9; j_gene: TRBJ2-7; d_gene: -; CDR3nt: TGTGCCAGCAGCTTACCCCCGCAGGAAGACTCCTACGAGCAGTACTTC; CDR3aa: CASSLPPQEDSYEQYF
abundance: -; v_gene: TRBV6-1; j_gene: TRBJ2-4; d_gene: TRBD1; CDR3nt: TGTGCCAGCAGTGAAGAGATATTCCGGACAGGGAACGACATTCAGTACTTC; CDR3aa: CASSEEIFRTGNDIQYF
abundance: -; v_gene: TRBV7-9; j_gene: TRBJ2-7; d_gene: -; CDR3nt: TGTGCCAGCAGCATGGACGGGGGTGTTTGGTCCTACGAGCAGTACTTC; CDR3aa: CASSMDGGVWSYEQYF
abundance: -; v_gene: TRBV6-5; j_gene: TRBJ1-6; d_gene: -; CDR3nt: TGTGCCAGCAGTTTGGGGAGCGATAATTCACCCCTCCACTTT; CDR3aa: CASSLGSDNSPLHF
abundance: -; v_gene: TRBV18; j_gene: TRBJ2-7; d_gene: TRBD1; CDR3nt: TGTGCCAGCTCACTCAGGGACAGAAACTACGAGCAGTACTTC; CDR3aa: CASSLRDRNYEQYF
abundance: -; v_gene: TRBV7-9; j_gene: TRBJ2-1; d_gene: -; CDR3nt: TGTGCCAGCAGCTTAATTGACAATGAGCAGTTCTTC; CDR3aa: CASSLIDNEQFF
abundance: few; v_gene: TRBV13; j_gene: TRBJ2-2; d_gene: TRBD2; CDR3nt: TGTGCCAGCAGCCCGAGACTAGCCTCGGCCGGGGAGCTGTTTTTT; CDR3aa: CASSPRLASAGELFF
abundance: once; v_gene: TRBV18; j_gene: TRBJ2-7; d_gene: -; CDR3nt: TGTGCCAGCTCACCGGGACCGGTATTCGCCTACGAGCAGTACTTC; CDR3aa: CASSPGPVFAYEQYF
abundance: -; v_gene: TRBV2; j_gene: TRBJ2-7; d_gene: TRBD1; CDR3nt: TGTGCCAGCCTCCTAACCTCGATGACAGGGAGCTCCTACGAGCAGTACTTC; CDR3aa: CASLLTSMTGSSYEQYF
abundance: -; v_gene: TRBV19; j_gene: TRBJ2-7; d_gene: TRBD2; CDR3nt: TGTGCCAGTAGTATCGGACTAGCGGGGCCCTACGAGCAGTACTTC; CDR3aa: CASSIGLAGPYEQYF
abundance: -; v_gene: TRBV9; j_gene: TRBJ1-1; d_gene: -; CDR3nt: TGTGCCAGCAGCGTGGAACTTGGCGCTGAAGCTTTCTTT; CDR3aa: CASSVELGAEAFF
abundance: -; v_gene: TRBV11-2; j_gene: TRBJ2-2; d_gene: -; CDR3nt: TGTGCCAGCAGCTCCGGGGAAAACACCGGGGAGCTGTTTTTT; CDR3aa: CASSSGENTGELFF
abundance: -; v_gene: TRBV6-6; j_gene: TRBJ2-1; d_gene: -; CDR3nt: TGTGCCAGCAGTTACTCGGACTCTTACAATGAGCAGTTCTTC; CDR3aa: CASSYSDSYNEQFF
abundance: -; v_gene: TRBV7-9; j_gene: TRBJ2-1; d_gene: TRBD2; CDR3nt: TGTGCCAGCAGCGCAGGGACTACCAATAGGTATGAGCAGTTCTTC; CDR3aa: CASSAGTTNRYEQFF
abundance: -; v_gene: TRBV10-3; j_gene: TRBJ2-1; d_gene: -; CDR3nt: TGCTCCATCAGGGGTATATTCTACAATGAGCAGTTCTTC; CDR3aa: CSIRGIFYNEQFF